The clone carrying this T cell receptor (beta chain) has more than one count but fewer than ten. Germline-derived CDR1 and CDR2 are LNHDA and SQIVND (reference sequence). Trimming left V 5 bases short and J 2 bases short, with 13 bases between. This CDR3 has 15 residues. The data were obtained in a study of blood T cell repertoires in COVID-19. Study information: The analysed material was cDNA or gDNA that came from T cells, B-cell-depleted T cells, or PBMCs.

Per the original methods: Reference gene primer amplification gave nucleated cell count estimates. TCRdb's table, derived via immunoSEQ multiplex PCR, lists solely in-frame clones and lacks some. V, J and clone size are taken as reported in that table, and D and trimming were inferred from the DNA itself. Of around 200,000 clones in the sample, less than 90% are singletons; the top ten hold around 20%. The chain couples TRBV19 to TRBJ2-1, with a weak D call TRBD2 (6 bases). Input material: peripheral blood. The TCR sequence derives from a man aged 65 to 85 with active or convalescent COVID-19. In DNA form, the CDR3 reads TGTGCCAGTAGTTTGCGGGGCGGGGCCTACAATGAGCAGTTCTTC. Its protein is CASSLRGGAYNEQFF.